Below, 11 T cell receptor beta chains from the same sample are listed, as sequenced in a study of cytomegalovirus exposure and HLA in healthy donors. Profiling relied on immunoSEQ multiplex PCR, and the TCRdb table lists in-frame clones only, not all of them. The sample lists about 140,000 clones, approximately 84% occurring once. The sequenced sample consisted of PBMCs. These TCRs come from a woman in her twenties or thirties in good health and CMV-seronegative.

The gene calls are TRBV6-1 and TRBJ1-6; D is unresolved. The CDR3 contains 17 residues. Trimming took off 0 bases at V and 7 bases at J, with 16 bases between the two ends. Germline V lookup: CDR1 MNHNS, CDR2 SASEGT. This CDR3 is CASSEAAPGFVNSPLHF. The CDR3 DNA reads TGTGCCAGCAGTGAAGCCGCCCCGGGTTTCGTCAATTCACCCCTCCACTTT.

V and J are TRBV28 and TRBJ1-2; 7 bases agree with TRBD1. The CDR3 has 14 amino acids. Germline loops: CDR1 MDHEN, CDR2 SYDVKM. V lost 6 bases and J lost 2; bases outside the gene matches: 6. This CDR3 reads CASRATGTNYGYTF. In DNA, the CDR3 is TGTGCCAGCAGAGCGACAGGGACCAACTATGGCTACACCTTC.

The chain is built from TRBV30 and TRBJ1-2, with 12 nucleotides matching TRBD1. CDR3 length: 13 amino acids. CDR1 is GTSNPN and CDR2 is SVGIG in the germline V gene (reference sequence). CDR3 nucleotide sequence: TGTGCTGGGACAGGGGGCTCGAACTATGGCTACACCTTC. It codes for CAGTGGSNYGYTF.

V is TRBV5-1 and J is TRBJ1-1; possible D gene TRBD1, 6 bases. The ends were cut back, 0 bases at V and 2 bases at J, with 11 bases in the middle. The CDR3 spans 15 residues. Germline V gene data show CDR1 as SGHRS and CDR2 as YFSETQ. The CDR3 is CASSLVPDRNTEAFF. In nucleotides, the CDR3 is TGCGCCAGCAGCTTGGTTCCGGACAGAAACACTGAAGCTTTCTTT.

The V gene is TRBV15, the J gene TRBJ1-2, with 7 positions matching TRBD1. CDR3 length equals 18 residues. The J segment lost 4 bases and the V segment lost 0 bases, leaving 14 bases of the junction unmatched. The germline V gene encodes CDR1 LNHNV and CDR2 YYDKDF (reference sequence). CDR3 coding DNA: TGTGCCACCAGCAGAGATTCGGGCCCGGGACAGCGACCCTATGGCTACACCTTC. Residues: CATSRDSGPGQRPYGYTF.

V is TRBV4-3 and J is TRBJ2-3; TRBD2 aligns across 9 bases. Trimming removed 0 bases from V and 5 bases from J; junction bases left unmatched: 12. The CDR3 runs 18 residues. Germline CDR1 reads LGHNA; CDR2 reads YSLEER. The CDR3: CASSQEPGPSGDLDTQYF. The CDR3 coding sequence is TGCGCCAGCAGCCAAGAGCCCGGGCCTAGCGGGGACCTAGATACGCAGTATTTT.

The chain has TRBV5-1 and TRBJ1-1; 8 nucleotides align to TRBD1. Germline CDR1 reads SGHRS; CDR2 reads YFSETQ. With V trimmed by 3 bases and J by 5 bases, 6 bases remained unmatched. CDR3 size: 14 residues. The CDR3 region is CASSSTGGWTEAFF. CDR3 nucleotides: TGCGCCAGCAGCTCAACAGGGGGTTGGACTGAAGCTTTCTTT.

The chain is built from TRBV28 and TRBJ2-7, with D possibly being TRBD1 (6 bases). The CDR3 extends over 14 amino acids. V was clipped by 6 bases and J by 2 bases, with 14 bases between them. The germline V gene has CDR1 MDHEN and CDR2 SYDVKM. This CDR3 is CASRTGPKAYEQYF. The CDR3 coding sequence is TGTGCCAGCAGAACAGGGCCCAAGGCCTACGAGCAGTACTTC.

In this sample, this clone turned up once. This chain uses TRBV13 with TRBJ2-7; possible D gene TRBD1, 5 bases. CDR1 PRHDT and CDR2 FYEKMQ come from the germline V gene (reference sequence). The CDR3 has 14 residues. Between the trimmed V and J ends, which lost 5 bases and 3 bases, there was a span of 14 bases. CDR3: CASSPQGVYYEQYF. In DNA form, the CDR3 reads TGTGCCAGCAGCCCCCAGGGTGTTTACTACGAGCAGTACTTC.

The J gene is TRBJ2-7, the V gene TRBV7-6, with D unclear. The CDR3 is 13 amino acids. Trimming stripped 3 bases from V and 2 bases from J, with 8 bases between. From germline, CDR1 is SGHVS and CDR2 FNYEAQ. CDR3 protein: CASSFRETYEQYF. The DNA of the CDR3 is TGTGCCAGCAGCTTTCGCGAGACCTACGAGCAGTACTTC.

The J gene is TRBJ1-4, the V gene TRBV23-1; 8 bases fit TRBD1. TRBV23-1 is placed among ORFs of uncertain function. CDR3 length: 16 residues. After removal of 0 bases from V and 8 bases from J, the junction contained 8 bases not matched to a gene. The CDR3 here is CASSQSSQGAREKLFF. DNA of the CDR3: TGCGCCAGCAGTCAATCGAGCCAGGGGGCGAGGGAAAAACTGTTTTTT.